Shown below are 2 T cell receptor beta chains from a single sample sequenced in a study of blood T cell repertoires in COVID-19. TCRdb's copy holds only in-frame clones and misses some; the assay was immunoSEQ multiplex PCR. Altogether a few hundred thousand clones are present, around 84% being singletons, with the ten largest covering about 2.1%. The source material was peripheral blood. The receptors derive from a man aged 35 to 55 who had recovered from COVID-19.

The rearrangement uses TRBV25-1 and TRBJ1-1; D unclear. Germline V gene sequence: CDR1 MGHDK, CDR2 SYGVNS. Trimming took 1 base from V and 10 from J, leaving 13 bases between them. The CDR3 is 13 amino acids. For the CDR3, the DNA is TGTGCCAGCAGTGAATTTACCGGGTATGGAGCTTTCTTT. Protein sequence: CASSEFTGYGAFF. The whole variable domain, remainder taken from reference TRBV25-1 and TRBJ1-1, is EADIYQTPRYLVIGTGKKITLECSQTMGHDKMYWYQQDPGMELHLIHYSYGVNSTEKGDLSSESTVSRIRTEHFPLTLESARPSHTSQYLCASSEFTGYGAFFGQGTRLTVV.

The chain is built from TRBV7-2 and TRBJ1-2; 9 positions agree with TRBD1. The V gene's germline CDR1 is SGHTA and CDR2 FQGNSA. The CDR3 is made up of 14 amino acids. With V trimmed by 5 bases and J by 4 bases, 5 bases remained unmatched. CDR3 protein: CASSRRDRAYGYTF. The CDR3 DNA follows: TGTGCCAGCAGCCGCCGGGACAGGGCCTATGGCTACACCTTC.